Reported below is one T cell receptor beta chain. The antigen is not known. The assay was immunoSEQ multiplex PCR, and TCRdb's table has in-frame clones only and misses some. Altogether roughly 60,000 clones are present, 75% to 90% being singletons, with the ten largest covering roughly 1.5%. The entry originates in a study of pediatric ulcerative colitis. General study results and limits: Blood samples from a couple of patients yielded substantially fewer templates and were excluded from blood-rectal overlap analysis.

CDR1 WSHSY and CDR2 SAAADI come from the germline V gene. The CDR3 runs 13 residues. Trimming took 0 bases from V and 11 from J; bases not matched to a gene: 3. The V and J genes are TRBV10-2 and TRBJ1-4; 7 bases align to TRBD1. The sequenced sample consisted of blood. The receptor was isolated from a boy aged 10-17 years who was a control in a study of pediatric ulcerative colitis. The CDR3: CASSESLTGKLFF. Written as DNA, the CDR3 is TGCGCCAGCAGTGAGTCTTTGACAGGGAAACTGTTTTTT.